What follows are 27 T cell receptor beta chains derived from one specimen sequenced in a study of T cell responses to AZD1222 COVID-19 vaccine. Method: immunoSEQ multiplex PCR; TCRdb's copy keeps in-frame clones and lacks some. The sample includes 130,000 or so clones, about nine tenths of them seen just once. The sample in question was peripheral blood, obtained on day 0 of AZD1222 vaccination. The receptor set was obtained from an adult in good health.

The chain's CDR3 is CASSYRFAGDTYEQYF. DNA of the CDR3: TGTGCCAGCAGTTACCGTTTTGCGGGAGACACCTACGAGCAGTACTTC. The genes are TRBV6-5 and TRBJ2-7; 7 bases match TRBD2. CDR3 length: 16 amino acids. Trimming took 2 bases from V and 2 from J; bases not matched to a gene: 9. Germline V gives CDR1 MNHEY, CDR2 SVGAGI.

The chain employs TRBV5-5 and TRBJ2-7, with 13 bases that match TRBD2. Looked up from germline, CDR1 is SGHKS and CDR2 is YYEKEE (reference sequence). There are 17 residues in the CDR3. With V trimmed by 2 bases and J by 4 bases, 9 bases remained unmatched. As DNA, the CDR3 is TGTGCCAGCAGCTTAACACTAGCGGGAGGGATGGGTTACGAGCAGTACTTC. Translation gives CASSLTLAGGMGYEQYF.

J is TRBJ2-2 and V is TRBV2; D is unresolved. From germline, CDR1 is SNHLY and CDR2 FYNNEI. V was trimmed by 7 bases and J by 2 bases, leaving 8 bases between them. CDR3 length: 13 amino acids. The CDR3 DNA sequence: TGTGCCAGCACGAAGGGCAACACCGGGGAGCTGTTTTTT. It yields the protein CASTKGNTGELFF.

V gene TRBV28 combines with J gene TRBJ1-3; D call uncertain. Trimming stripped 6 bases from V and 8 bases from J, with 20 bases between. The CDR3 length is 15 residues. Germline lookup yields CDR1 MDHEN and CDR2 SYDVKM. Here the CDR3 DNA reads TGTGCCAGCAGCCCGAGGTGGAGCCTTAGGGACACCATATATTTT. As protein: CASSPRWSLRDTIYF.

The sample holds many counts of this clone. The V call is TRBV29-1, the J call TRBJ1-5; D gene ambiguous. The germline V gene has CDR1 SQVTM and CDR2 ANQGSEA. CDR3 length: 13 residues. The V gene lost 1 base and the J gene lost 7 bases, with 11 bases spanning the gap. This chain's CDR3 is CSVEGQVRQPQHF. The CDR3 bases are TGCAGCGTTGAAGGGCAGGTTAGGCAGCCCCAGCATTTT.

The chain combines TRBV2 with TRBJ2-7; the D is unclear. Germline-derived CDR1 and CDR2 are SNHLY and FYNNEI. Between the trimmed V and J ends, which lost 6 bases and 2 bases, there was a span of 8 bases. CDR3 length: 12 residues. In nucleotides, the CDR3 is TGTGCCAGCAGGGAAACAGCCTACGAGCAGTACTTC. Encoded protein: CASRETAYEQYF.

The chain is built from TRBV5-6 and TRBJ1-1; no clear D. This CDR3 contains 13 residues. Germline-derived CDR1 and CDR2 are SGHDT and YYEEEE. Between the trimmed V and J ends, which lost 4 bases and 0 bases, there was a span of 7 bases. The CDR3 protein is CASSPGMNTEAFF. In DNA, the CDR3 is TGTGCCAGCAGCCCCGGGATGAACACTGAAGCTTTCTTT.

Concerning this clone itself: One end of the junction does not line up with germline, which may come from a read error. The chain recombines TRBV11-2 with TRBJ1-1; TRBD1 might be the D (5 bases). The CDR3 loop spans 12 amino acids. CDR1 is SGHAT and CDR2 is FQNNGV in the germline V gene. The CDR3 region has the DNA TGTGCCAGCAGCCCGGGGGGTAAGGAAGAGCATTTT. It specifies CASSPGGKEEHF.

This clone showed up just a few times. V and J are TRBV5-1 and TRBJ2-3; unclear D gene. CDR1 and CDR2 (germline): SGHRS, YFSETQ. The CDR3 is made up of 15 amino acids. V lost 2 bases and J 3 bases, leaving 13 bases between the germline ends. CDR3: CASSFRNWGTDTQYF. The DNA of the CDR3 is TGCGCCAGCAGCTTCAGGAACTGGGGTACAGATACGCAGTATTTT.

The chain recombines TRBV6-5 with TRBJ1-5; 7 nucleotides line up with TRBD1. The CDR3 spans 15 residues. Germline CDR1 MNHEY, CDR2 SVGAGI. With V trimmed by 8 bases and J by 0 bases, 7 bases remained unmatched. CDR3 sequence (DNA): TGTGCCAGCGGCCACAGGGGTCTTAGCAATCAGCCCCAGCATTTT. Translating gives CASGHRGLSNQPQHF.

The V and J genes are TRBV24-1 and TRBJ2-5; TRBD2 agrees at 7 bases. Germline CDR1 is KGHDR and CDR2 is SFDVKD. Losses at the gene ends were 0 bases for V and 4 bases for J; bases not matched to a gene: 7. The CDR3 is 16 residues long. CDR3 residues: CATSDLYAGDIETQYF. The CDR3 nucleotides are TGTGCCACCAGTGATTTGTACGCGGGAGATATAGAGACCCAGTACTTC.

CDR3 nucleotides: TGTGCCAGCAGTTTGGGACAGAACACCGGGGAGCTGTTTTTT. Its protein product is CASSLGQNTGELFF. V gene TRBV28 combines with J gene TRBJ2-2, with D maybe TRBD1 (6 bases). The CDR3 runs to 14 residues. V was clipped by 3 bases and J by 1 base, with 6 bases between them. Germline V lookup: CDR1 MDHEN, CDR2 SYDVKM.

The V and J genes are TRBV2 and TRBJ2-5, with D unclear. V lost 6 bases, J lost 0 bases, and 11 bases lay in between. This CDR3 region has 14 residues. Germline V gene lookup returns CDR1 SNHLY and CDR2 FYNNEI. CDR3 DNA: TGTGCCAGCAGGTTAGGGATGTACCAAGAGACCCAGTACTTC. Translation: CASRLGMYQETQYF.

The chain couples TRBV9 to TRBJ2-5; 9 positions agree with TRBD1. V gave up 4 bases and J gave up 1 base; unmatched junction bases: 8. Germline CDR1 reads SGDLS; CDR2 reads YYNGEE. The CDR3 has 16 residues. CDR3 sequence reads: CASSRGTGRSQETQYF. DNA for the CDR3: TGTGCCAGCAGCAGAGGGACAGGGAGGAGCCAAGAGACCCAGTACTTC. Full variable domain (rest looked up from reference TRBV9 and TRBJ2-5): DSGVTQTPKHLITATGQRVTLRCSPRSGDLSVYWYQQSLDQGLQFLIQYYNGEERAKGNILERFSAQQFPDLHSELNLSSLELGDSALYFCASSRGTGRSQETQYFGPGTRLLVL.

The V and J genes are TRBV30 and TRBJ1-6; D remains unclear. The germline gives CDR1 GTSNPN, CDR2 SVGIG (reference sequence). The CDR3 loop spans 11 amino acids. V was clipped by 4 bases and J by 7 bases, with 5 bases between them. This CDR3 reads CAWTLNSPLHF. CDR3 bases: TGTGCCTGGACCTTGAATTCACCCCTCCACTTT.

This chain connects TRBV5-4 to TRBJ2-7; 7 positions match TRBD1. CDR1 SGHNT and CDR2 YYREEE come from the germline V gene (reference sequence). The CDR3 totals 15 residues. V dropped 3 bases and J dropped 5; count of bases not matched to a gene: 11. The CDR3 sequence: CASSSGQTLGDEQYF. As DNA, the CDR3 is TGTGCCAGCAGCTCGGGACAGACCCTAGGGGACGAGCAGTACTTC.

V usage is TRBV28 and J usage is TRBJ1-2; tentatively, D is TRBD1 (5 bases). Germline CDR1 is MDHEN and CDR2 is SYDVKM. The CDR3 covers 17 residues. Between the trimmed V and J ends, which lost 1 base and 5 bases, there was a span of 20 bases. Here the CDR3 DNA reads TGTGCCAGCAGTTTATTCGGGGCCGGAAGAGGACTTTATGGCTACACCTTC. Translation gives CASSLFGAGRGLYGYTF.

The V call is TRBV5-4, the J call TRBJ1-2, with 9 bases identical to TRBD1. With V trimmed by 3 bases and J by 2 bases, 5 bases remained unmatched. This CDR3 is built from 15 residues. Germline values: CDR1 SGHNT, CDR2 YYREEE (reference sequence). This CDR3 reads CASSSGQGLNYGYTF. DNA of the CDR3: TGTGCCAGCAGCTCAGGACAGGGGTTAAACTATGGCTACACCTTC.

The V call is TRBV5-4, the J call TRBJ2-1, with 9 bases identical to TRBD1. The CDR3 has 15 amino acids. Germline V gene lookup returns CDR1 SGHNT and CDR2 YYREEE (reference sequence). J was trimmed by 9 bases and V by 4 bases; bases with no gene match: 11. In nucleotides, the CDR3 is TGTGCCAGCAGCCCACGACAGGGGGTGGTCGGTGAGCAGTTCTTC. This translates into CASSPRQGVVGEQFF.

The gene calls are TRBV18 and TRBJ1-5; D call uncertain. The V gene's germline CDR1 is KGHSH and CDR2 LQKENI. The CDR3 loop spans 15 amino acids. V dropped 3 bases and J dropped 5 bases, with 14 bases sitting between them. CDR3 sequence: CASSPTSDRDQPQHF. For the CDR3, the DNA is TGTGCCAGCTCACCCACGTCAGATCGGGATCAGCCCCAGCATTTT.

V and J are TRBV14 and TRBJ2-3; 10 positions agree with TRBD2. V lost 5 bases to trimming and J lost 2 bases; unmatched junction nucleotides: 7. The CDR3 is made up of 16 amino acids. Germline V CDR1 and CDR2: SGHDN, FVKESK. The CDR3 here is CASSFPAGGITDTQYF. The CDR3 nucleotides read TGTGCCAGCAGCTTCCCAGCGGGAGGGATCACAGATACGCAGTATTTT.

The chain uses TRBV6-5 and TRBJ2-7; D not resolved. Germline V gene sequence: CDR1 MNHEY, CDR2 SVGAGI. The CDR3 is made up of 15 amino acids. V was clipped by 7 bases and J by 3 bases, with 19 bases between them. The CDR3 DNA is TGTGCCAGCACACCCCTCTCCCAGCCCGTCTACGAGCAGTACTTC. Translating it yields CASTPLSQPVYEQYF.

This chain uses TRBV6-5 with TRBJ1-5; 7 nucleotides match TRBD1. The CDR3 spans 15 residues. Trimming removed 5 bases from V and 7 bases from J; junction bases left unmatched: 11. From germline, CDR1 is MNHEY and CDR2 SVGAGI. The CDR3 bases are TGTGCCAGCAGTCCAGGGGGAGGGGCGGGGCAGCCCCAGCATTTT. Translation: CASSPGGGAGQPQHF.

This chain joins TRBV30 and TRBJ1-4, with D maybe TRBD1 (5 bases). CDR1 and CDR2 (germline): GTSNPN, SVGIG (reference sequence). This CDR3 region has 14 residues. V lost 5 bases to trimming and J lost 4 bases, with 14 bases between them. Here the CDR3 DNA reads TGTGCCTGGGCCGCGGGACCGAGTAATGAAAAACTGTTTTTT. The encoded protein is CAWAAGPSNEKLFF.

The table lists this clone with a few counts. The rearrangement links TRBV7-2 to TRBJ1-6; 7 nucleotides match TRBD1. The CDR3 consists of 14 residues. Germline V gene lookup returns CDR1 SGHTA and CDR2 FQGNSA. The junction had 2 bases not matched to a gene; V was cut back by 2 bases and J by 7 bases. The CDR3 is CASSLKQGNSPLHF. In DNA, the CDR3 is TGTGCCAGCAGCTTAAAACAGGGGAATTCACCCCTCCACTTT.

This clone was seen only once. This chain joins TRBV28 and TRBJ2-5; D is possibly TRBD1 (6 bases). Per the germline V gene, CDR1 is MDHEN and CDR2 is SYDVKM. The V and J ends lost 6 bases and 9 bases respectively, with 20 bases between them. The CDR3 spans 14 residues. CDR3 nucleotides: TGTGCCAGCAGCACCGGACAGACCAAAGGGCCCCAGTACTTC. This translates into CASSTGQTKGPQYF.

The chain couples TRBV7-9 to TRBJ2-2; 13 positions match TRBD2. The CDR3 is 16 residues long. Germline V gives CDR1 SEHNR, CDR2 FQNEAQ (reference sequence). V shed 4 bases and J 6 bases; nucleotides not matched to a gene: 5. In nucleotides, the CDR3 is TGTGCCAGCAGCTCGAGCGGACTAGCGGGAGCCGGGGAGCTGTTTTTT. Protein: CASSSSGLAGAGELFF.